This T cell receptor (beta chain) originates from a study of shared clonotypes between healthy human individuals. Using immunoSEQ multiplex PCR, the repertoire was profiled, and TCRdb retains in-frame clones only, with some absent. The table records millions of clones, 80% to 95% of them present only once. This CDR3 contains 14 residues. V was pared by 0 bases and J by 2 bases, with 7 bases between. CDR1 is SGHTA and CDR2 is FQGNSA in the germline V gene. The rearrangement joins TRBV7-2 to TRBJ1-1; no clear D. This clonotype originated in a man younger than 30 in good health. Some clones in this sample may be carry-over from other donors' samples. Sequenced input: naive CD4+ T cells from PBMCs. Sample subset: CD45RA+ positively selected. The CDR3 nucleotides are TGTGCCAGCAGCTTAGCAGGCCACAACACTGAAGCTTTCTTT. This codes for CASSLAGHNTEAFF.